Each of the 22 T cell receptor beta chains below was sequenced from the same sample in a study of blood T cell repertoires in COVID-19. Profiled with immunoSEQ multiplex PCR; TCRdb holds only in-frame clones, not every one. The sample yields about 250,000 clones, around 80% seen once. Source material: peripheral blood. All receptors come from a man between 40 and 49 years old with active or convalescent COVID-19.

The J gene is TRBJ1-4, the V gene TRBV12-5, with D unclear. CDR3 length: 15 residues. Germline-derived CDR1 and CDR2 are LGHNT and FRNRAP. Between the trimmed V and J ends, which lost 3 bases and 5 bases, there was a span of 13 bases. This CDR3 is CASGFPAAGNEKLFF. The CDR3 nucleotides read TGTGCTAGTGGTTTCCCGGCGGCGGGGAATGAAAAACTGTTTTTT.

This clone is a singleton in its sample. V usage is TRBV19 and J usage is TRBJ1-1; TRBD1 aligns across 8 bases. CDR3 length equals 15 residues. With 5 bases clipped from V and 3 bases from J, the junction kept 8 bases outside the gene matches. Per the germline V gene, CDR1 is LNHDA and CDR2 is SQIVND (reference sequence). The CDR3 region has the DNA TGTGCCAGTAGTGTCTCCGCAGGGGGCGACACTGAAGCTTTCTTT. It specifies CASSVSAGGDTEAFF.

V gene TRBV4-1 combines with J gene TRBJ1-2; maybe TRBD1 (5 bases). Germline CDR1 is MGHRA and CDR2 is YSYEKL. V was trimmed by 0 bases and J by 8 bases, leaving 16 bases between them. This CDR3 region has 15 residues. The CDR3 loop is CASSQDDDRIFGYTF. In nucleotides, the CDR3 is TGCGCCAGCAGCCAAGATGATGACAGAATTTTCGGCTACACCTTC.

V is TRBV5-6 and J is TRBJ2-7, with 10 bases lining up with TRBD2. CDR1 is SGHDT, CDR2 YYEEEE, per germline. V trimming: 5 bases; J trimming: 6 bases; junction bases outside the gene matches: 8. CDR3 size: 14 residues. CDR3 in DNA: TGTGCCAGCAGAACAGCGGGGGGGCTCTCCGAGCAGTACTTC. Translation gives CASRTAGGLSEQYF.

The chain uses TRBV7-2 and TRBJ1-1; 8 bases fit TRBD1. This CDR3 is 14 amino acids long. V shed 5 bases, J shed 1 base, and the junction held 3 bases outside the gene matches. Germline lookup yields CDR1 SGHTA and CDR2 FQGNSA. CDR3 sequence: CASSVRGQNTEAFF. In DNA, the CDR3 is TGTGCCAGCAGCGTCAGGGGGCAGAACACTGAAGCTTTCTTT.

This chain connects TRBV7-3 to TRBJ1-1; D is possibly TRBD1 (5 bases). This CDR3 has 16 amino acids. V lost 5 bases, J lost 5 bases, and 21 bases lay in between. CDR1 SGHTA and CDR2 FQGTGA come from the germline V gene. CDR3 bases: TGTGCCAGCAGCCCACTATTAGGGGTGGGGTATACTGAAGCTTTCTTT. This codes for CASSPLLGVGYTEAFF.

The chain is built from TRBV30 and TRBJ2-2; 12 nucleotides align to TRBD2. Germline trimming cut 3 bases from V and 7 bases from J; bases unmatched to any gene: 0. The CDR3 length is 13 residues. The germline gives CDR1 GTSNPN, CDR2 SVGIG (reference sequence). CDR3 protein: CAWRLAGGGELFF. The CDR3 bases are TGTGCCTGGAGACTAGCGGGAGGCGGGGAGCTGTTTTTT.

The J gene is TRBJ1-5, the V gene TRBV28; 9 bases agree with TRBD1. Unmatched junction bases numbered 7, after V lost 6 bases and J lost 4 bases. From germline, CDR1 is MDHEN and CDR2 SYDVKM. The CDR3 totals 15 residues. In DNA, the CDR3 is TGTGCCAGCAGAACTCCACAGGGGGCGAATCAGCCCCAGCATTTT. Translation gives CASRTPQGANQPQHF.

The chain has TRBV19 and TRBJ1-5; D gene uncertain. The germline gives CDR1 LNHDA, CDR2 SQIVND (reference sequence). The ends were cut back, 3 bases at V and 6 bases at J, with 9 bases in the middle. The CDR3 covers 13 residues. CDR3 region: CASSISGSQPQHF. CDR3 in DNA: TGTGCCAGTAGTATCTCGGGTTCTCAGCCCCAGCATTTT.

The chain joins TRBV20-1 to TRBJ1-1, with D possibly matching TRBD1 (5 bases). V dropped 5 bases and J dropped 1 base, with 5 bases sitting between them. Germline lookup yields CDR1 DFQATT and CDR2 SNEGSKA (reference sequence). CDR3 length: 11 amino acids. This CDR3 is CSADRNTEAFF. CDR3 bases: TGCAGTGCTGACAGGAACACTGAAGCTTTCTTT.

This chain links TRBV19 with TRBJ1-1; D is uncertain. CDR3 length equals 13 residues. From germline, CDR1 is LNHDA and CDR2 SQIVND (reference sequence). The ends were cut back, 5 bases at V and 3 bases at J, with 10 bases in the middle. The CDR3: CASSRSRYTEAFF. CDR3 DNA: TGTGCCAGTAGTCGTTCCAGGTACACTGAAGCTTTCTTT.

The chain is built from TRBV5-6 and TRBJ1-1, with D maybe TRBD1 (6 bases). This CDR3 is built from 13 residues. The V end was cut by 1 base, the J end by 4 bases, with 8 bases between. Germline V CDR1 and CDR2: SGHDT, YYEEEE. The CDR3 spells CASSLRGGTEAFF. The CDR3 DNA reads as TGTGCCAGCAGCTTGAGAGGGGGCACTGAAGCTTTCTTT.

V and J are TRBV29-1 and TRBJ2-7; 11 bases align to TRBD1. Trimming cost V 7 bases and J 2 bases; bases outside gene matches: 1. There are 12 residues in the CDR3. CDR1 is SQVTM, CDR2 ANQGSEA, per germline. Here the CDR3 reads CSGGQGAYEQYF. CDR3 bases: TGCAGCGGGGGACAGGGGGCCTACGAGCAGTACTTC.

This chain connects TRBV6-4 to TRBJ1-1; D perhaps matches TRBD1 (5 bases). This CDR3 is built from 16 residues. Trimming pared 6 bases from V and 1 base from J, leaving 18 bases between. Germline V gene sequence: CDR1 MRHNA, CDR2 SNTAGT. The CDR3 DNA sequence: TGTGCCAGCAGACAGGTTCACGGCGACCCGAACACTGAAGCTTTCTTT. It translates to CASRQVHGDPNTEAFF.

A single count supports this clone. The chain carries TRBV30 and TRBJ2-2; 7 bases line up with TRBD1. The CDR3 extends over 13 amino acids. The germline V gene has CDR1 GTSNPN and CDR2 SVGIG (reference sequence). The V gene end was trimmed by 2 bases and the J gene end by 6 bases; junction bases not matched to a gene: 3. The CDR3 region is CAWSITGAGELFF. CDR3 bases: TGTGCCTGGAGTATAACAGGGGCCGGGGAGCTGTTTTTT.

The CDR3 DNA follows: TGTGCCAGCGCCTCTATGGGGGCGGGCAATCAGCCCCAGCATTTT. Its protein is CASASMGAGNQPQHF. The chain combines TRBV27 with TRBJ1-5; TRBD1 is a possible D gene (6 bases). Trimming cost V 8 bases and J 2 bases, with 16 bases left between them. Germline V lookup: CDR1 MNHEY, CDR2 SMNVEV (reference sequence). The CDR3 length is 15 residues.

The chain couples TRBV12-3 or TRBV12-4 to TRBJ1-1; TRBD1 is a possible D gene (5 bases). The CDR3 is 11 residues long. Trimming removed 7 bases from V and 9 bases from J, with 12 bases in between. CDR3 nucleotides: TGTGCCAGCAAGGGGTCCAGGAAAGCTTTCTTT. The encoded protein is CASKGSRKAFF.

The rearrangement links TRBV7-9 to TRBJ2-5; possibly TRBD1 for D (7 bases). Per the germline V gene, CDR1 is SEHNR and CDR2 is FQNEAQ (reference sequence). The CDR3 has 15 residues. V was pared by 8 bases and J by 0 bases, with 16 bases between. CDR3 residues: CASVRGELHQETQYF. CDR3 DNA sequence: TGTGCCAGCGTCAGGGGGGAGTTACACCAAGAGACCCAGTACTTC.

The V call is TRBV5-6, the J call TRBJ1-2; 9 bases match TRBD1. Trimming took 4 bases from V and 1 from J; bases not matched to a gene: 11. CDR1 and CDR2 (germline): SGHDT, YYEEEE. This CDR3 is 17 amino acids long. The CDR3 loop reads CASSNPRGTGLNYGYTF. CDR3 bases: TGTGCCAGCAGCAACCCCCGCGGGACAGGGCTTAACTATGGCTACACCTTC.

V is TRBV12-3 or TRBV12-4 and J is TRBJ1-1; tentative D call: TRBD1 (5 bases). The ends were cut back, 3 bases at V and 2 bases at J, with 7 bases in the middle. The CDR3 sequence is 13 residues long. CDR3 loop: CASSFDSNTEAFF. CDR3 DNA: TGTGCCAGCAGTTTTGACAGTAACACTGAAGCTTTCTTT.

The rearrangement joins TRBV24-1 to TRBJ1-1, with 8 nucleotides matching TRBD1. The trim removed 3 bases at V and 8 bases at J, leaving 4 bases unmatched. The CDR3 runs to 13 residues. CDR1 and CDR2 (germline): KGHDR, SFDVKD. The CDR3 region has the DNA TGTGCCACCAGTGATCGGACAGGGCACGAAGCTTTCTTT. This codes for CATSDRTGHEAFF.

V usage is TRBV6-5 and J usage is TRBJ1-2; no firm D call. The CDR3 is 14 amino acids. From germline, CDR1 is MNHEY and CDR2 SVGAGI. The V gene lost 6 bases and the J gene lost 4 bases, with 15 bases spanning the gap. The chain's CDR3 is CASRTGEHGYGYTF. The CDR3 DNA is TGTGCCAGCAGAACCGGGGAGCACGGCTATGGCTACACCTTC.